This TCR beta chain was profiled in a study of shared clonotypes between healthy human individuals. Study at large: Per donor, three plates held CD4 naive cells, three held CD4 memory, two held CD8 naive and one held CD8 memory.

TCRdb keeps only in-frame clones here, not all; method: immunoSEQ multiplex PCR. The data hold 800,000 to 950,000 clones, with 96% observed a single time. Cells designated naive CD8 were CD45RO-negative and were positively selected for CCR7, with terminally differentiated effector memory CD45RA+ cells excluded. This TCR was sampled from a man under 40 in good health. Sequenced sample: naive CD8+ T cells sorted from blood.

The CDR3 DNA follows: TGTGCTTCGAGGCGGGACGGATACATGAACACTGAAGCTTTCTTT. Translated, it gives CASRRDGYMNTEAFF. J is TRBJ1-1 and V is TRBV7-9, with TRBD1 as a possible D gene (5 bases). Germline V gene data show CDR1 as SEHNR and CDR2 as FQNEAQ (reference sequence). The CDR3 loop spans 15 amino acids.